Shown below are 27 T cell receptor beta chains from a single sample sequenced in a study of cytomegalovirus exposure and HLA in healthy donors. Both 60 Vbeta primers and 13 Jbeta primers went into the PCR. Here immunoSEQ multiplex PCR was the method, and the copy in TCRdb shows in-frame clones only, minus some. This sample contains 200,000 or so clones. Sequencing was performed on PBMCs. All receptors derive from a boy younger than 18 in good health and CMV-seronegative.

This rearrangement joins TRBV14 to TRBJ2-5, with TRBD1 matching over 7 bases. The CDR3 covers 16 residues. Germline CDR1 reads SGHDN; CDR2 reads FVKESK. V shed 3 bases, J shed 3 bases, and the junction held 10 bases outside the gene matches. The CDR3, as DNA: TGTGCCAGCAGCCAGAAATCCTGGACAGGAGAAGAGACCCAGTACTTC. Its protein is CASSQKSWTGEETQYF.

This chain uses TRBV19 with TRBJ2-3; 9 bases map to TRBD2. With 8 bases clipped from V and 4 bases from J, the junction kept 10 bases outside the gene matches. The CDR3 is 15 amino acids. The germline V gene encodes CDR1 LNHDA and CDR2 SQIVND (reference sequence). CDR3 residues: CASGRGLAGPDTQYF. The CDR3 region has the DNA TGTGCCAGTGGAAGGGGTCTAGCGGGGCCAGATACGCAGTATTTT.

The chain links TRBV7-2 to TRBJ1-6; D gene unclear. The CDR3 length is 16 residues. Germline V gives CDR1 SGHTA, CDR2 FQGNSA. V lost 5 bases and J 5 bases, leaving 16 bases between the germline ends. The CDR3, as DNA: TGTGCCAGCAGCCGCCGGGTTTCCAGTAATAATTCACCCCTCCACTTT. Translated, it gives CASSRRVSSNNSPLHF.

The CDR3 DNA is TGTGCCTGGAGCTCAGGACAGCCAGCCCAAGAGACCCAGTACTTC. It encodes CAWSSGQPAQETQYF. V and J are TRBV30 and TRBJ2-5; tentatively, D is TRBD1 (6 bases). Trimming took off 3 bases at V and 1 base at J, with 15 bases between the two ends. The CDR3 is made up of 15 amino acids. Germline CDR1 and CDR2: GTSNPN and SVGIG (reference sequence).

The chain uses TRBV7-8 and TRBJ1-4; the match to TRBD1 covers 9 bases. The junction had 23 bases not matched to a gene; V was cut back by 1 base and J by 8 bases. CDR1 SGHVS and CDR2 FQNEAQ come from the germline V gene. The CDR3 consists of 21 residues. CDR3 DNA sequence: TGTGCCAGCAGCTTAGAAAGTCGGGGTCGGGGGACAGGGAGGTTTGGGGAAAAACTGTTTTTT. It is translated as CASSLESRGRGTGRFGEKLFF.

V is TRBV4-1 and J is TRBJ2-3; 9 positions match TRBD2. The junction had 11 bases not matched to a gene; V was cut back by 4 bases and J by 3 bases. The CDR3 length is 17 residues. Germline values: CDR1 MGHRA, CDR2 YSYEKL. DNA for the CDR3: TGCGCCAGCAGCCCCCTAGGGACCAGCGGGGGGACAGATACGCAGTATTTT. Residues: CASSPLGTSGGTDTQYF.

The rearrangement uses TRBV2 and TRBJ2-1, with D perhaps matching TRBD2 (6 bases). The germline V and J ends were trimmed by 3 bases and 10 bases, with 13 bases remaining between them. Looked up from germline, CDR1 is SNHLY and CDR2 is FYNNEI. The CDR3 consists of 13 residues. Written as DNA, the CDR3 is TGTGCCAGCAGTGATACGGGGGTGGGAGAGCAGTTCTTC. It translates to CASSDTGVGEQFF.

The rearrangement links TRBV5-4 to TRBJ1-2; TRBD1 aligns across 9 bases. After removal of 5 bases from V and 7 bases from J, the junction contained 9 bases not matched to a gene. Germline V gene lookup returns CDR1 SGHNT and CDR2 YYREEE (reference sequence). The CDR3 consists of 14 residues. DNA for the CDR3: TGTGCCAGCAGGAGAGGGGACAGGGTGGGTGGCTACACCTTC. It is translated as CASRRGDRVGGYTF.

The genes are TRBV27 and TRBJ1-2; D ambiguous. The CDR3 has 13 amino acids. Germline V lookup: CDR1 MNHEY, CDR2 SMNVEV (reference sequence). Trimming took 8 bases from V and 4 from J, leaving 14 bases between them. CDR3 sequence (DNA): TGTGCCAGCTCGGGAGGCCAATTCTATGGCTACACCTTC. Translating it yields CASSGGQFYGYTF.

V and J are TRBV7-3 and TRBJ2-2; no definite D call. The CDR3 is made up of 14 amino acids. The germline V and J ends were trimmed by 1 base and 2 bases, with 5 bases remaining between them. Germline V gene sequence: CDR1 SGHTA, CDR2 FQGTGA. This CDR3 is CASSLRANTGELFF. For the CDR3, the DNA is TGTGCCAGCAGCTTAAGGGCTAACACCGGGGAGCTGTTTTTT.

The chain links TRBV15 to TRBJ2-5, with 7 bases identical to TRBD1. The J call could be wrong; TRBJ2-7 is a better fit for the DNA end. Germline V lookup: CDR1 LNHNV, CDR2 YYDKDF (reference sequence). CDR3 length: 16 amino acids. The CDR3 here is CATSRVGRGRRYEQYF. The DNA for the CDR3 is TGTGCCACCAGCAGAGTAGGTAGGGGGCGCAGGTACGAGCAGTACTTC.

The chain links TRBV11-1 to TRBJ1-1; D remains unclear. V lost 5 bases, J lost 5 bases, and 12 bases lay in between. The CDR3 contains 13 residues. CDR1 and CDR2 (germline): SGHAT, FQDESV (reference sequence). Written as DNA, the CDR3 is TGTGCCAGCAGCCCCCAGGAGGGTACTGAAGCTTTCTTT. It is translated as CASSPQEGTEAFF. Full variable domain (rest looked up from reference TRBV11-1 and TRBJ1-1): EAEVAQSPRYKITEKSQAVAFWCDPISGHATLYWYRQILGQGPELLVQFQDESVVDDSQLPKDRFSAERLKGVDSTLKIQPAELGDSAMYLCASSPQEGTEAFFGQGTRLTVV.

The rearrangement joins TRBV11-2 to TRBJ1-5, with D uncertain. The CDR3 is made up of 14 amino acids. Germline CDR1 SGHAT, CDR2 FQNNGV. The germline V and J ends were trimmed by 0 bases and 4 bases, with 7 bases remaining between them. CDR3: CASSLDTENQPQHF. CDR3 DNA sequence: TGTGCCAGCAGCTTAGACACAGAGAATCAGCCCCAGCATTTT.

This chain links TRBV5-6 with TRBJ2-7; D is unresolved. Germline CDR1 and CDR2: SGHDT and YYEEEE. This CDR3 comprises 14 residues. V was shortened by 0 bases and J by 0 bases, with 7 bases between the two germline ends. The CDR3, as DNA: TGTGCCAGCAGCTTGGAACAGAGCTCCTACGAGCAGTACTTC. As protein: CASSLEQSSYEQYF. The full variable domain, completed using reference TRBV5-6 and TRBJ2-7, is DAGVTQSPTHLIKTRGQQVTLRCSPKSGHDTVSWYQQALGQGPQFIFQYYEEEERQRGNFPDRFSGHQFPNYSSELNVNALLLGDSALYLCASSLEQSSYEQYFGPGTRLTVT.

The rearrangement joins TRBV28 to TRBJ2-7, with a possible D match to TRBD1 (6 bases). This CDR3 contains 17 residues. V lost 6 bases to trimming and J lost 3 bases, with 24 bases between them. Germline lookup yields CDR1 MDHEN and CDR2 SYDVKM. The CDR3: CASSTPGTTNQGYEQYF. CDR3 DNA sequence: TGTGCCAGCAGCACCCCCGGGACAACTAATCAAGGCTACGAGCAGTACTTC.

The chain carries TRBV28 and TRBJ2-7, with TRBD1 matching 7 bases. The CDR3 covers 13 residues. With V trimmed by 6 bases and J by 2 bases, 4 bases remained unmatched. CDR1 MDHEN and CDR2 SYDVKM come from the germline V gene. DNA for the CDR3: TGTGCCAGCAGATCGGGACAGACCTACGAGCAGTACTTC. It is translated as CASRSGQTYEQYF.

The DNA for the CDR3 is TGTGCCAGCAGTTACGACAGTAGGAATTCACCCCTCCACTTT. Residues: CASSYDSRNSPLHF. The rearrangement links TRBV6-5 to TRBJ1-6, with a possible D match to TRBD1 (5 bases). The CDR3 consists of 14 residues. Trimming stripped 2 bases from V and 7 bases from J, with 9 bases between. CDR1 MNHEY and CDR2 SVGAGI come from the germline V gene.

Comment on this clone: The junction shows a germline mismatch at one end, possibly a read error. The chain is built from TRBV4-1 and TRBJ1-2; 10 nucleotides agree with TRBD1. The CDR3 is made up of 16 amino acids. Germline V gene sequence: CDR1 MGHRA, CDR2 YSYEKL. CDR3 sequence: CASSQPGQGINHGYTF. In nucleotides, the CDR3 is TGCGCCAGCAGCCAACCGGGACAGGGGATTAACCATGGCTACACCTTC.

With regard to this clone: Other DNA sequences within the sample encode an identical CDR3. This chain's CDR3 is CASSTGFSNQPQHF. Written as DNA, the CDR3 is TGTGCCAGTAGTACAGGGTTTAGCAATCAGCCCCAGCATTTT. J is TRBJ1-5 and V is TRBV19, with D possibly TRBD1 on 5 matching bases. V gave up 4 bases and J gave up 0 bases, with 7 bases separating them. CDR3 length: 14 amino acids. From germline, CDR1 is LNHDA and CDR2 SQIVND (reference sequence). The full variable domain, its missing parts supplied by reference TRBV19 and TRBJ1-5, is DGGITQSPKYLFRKEGQNVTLSCEQNLNHDAMYWYRQDPGQGLRLIYYSQIVNDFQKGDIAEGYSVSREKKESFPLTVTSAQKNPTAFYLCASSTGFSNQPQHFGDGTRLSIL.

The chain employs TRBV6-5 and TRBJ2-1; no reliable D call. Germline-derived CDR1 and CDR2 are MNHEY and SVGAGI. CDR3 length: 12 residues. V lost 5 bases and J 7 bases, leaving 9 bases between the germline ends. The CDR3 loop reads CASSETPNEQFF. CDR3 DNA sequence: TGTGCCAGCAGTGAGACACCTAATGAGCAGTTCTTC.

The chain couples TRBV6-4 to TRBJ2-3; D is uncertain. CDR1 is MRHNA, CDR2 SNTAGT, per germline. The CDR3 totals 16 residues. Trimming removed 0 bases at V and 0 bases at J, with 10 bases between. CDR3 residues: CASSDSFSESTDTQYF. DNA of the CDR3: TGTGCCAGCAGTGACTCTTTCTCGGAGAGCACAGATACGCAGTATTTT.

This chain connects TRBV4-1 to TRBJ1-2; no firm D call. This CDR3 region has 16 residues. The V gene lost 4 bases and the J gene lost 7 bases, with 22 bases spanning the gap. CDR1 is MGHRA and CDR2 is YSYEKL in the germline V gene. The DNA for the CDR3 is TGCGCCAGCAGCCTAAGGCCGTCCCGTCAGGATCGTGGCTACACCTTC. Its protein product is CASSLRPSRQDRGYTF.

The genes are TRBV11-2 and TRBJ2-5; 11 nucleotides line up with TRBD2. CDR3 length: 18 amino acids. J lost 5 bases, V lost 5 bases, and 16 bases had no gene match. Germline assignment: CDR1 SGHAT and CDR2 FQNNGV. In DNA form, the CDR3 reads TGTGCCAGCAGCCGTTTAGGGCGGCTAGCGGGGGGAGTGGAGACCCAGTACTTC. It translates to CASSRLGRLAGGVETQYF.

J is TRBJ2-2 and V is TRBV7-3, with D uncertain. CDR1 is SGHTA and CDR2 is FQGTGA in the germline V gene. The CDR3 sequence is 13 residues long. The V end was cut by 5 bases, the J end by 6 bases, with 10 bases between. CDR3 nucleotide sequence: TGTGCCAGCAGCCCGTTCGGGTCCGGGGAGCTGTTTTTT. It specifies CASSPFGSGELFF.

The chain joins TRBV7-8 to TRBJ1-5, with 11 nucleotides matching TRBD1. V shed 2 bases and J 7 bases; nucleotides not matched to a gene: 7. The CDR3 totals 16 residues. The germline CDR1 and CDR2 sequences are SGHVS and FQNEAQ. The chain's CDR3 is CASSLLRDRGGQPQHF. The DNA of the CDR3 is TGTGCCAGCAGCTTACTGCGGGACAGGGGGGGGCAGCCCCAGCATTTT.

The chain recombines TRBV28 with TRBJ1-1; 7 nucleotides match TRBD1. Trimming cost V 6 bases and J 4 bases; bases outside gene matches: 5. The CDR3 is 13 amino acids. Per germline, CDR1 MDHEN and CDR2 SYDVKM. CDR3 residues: CASRISGGTEAFF. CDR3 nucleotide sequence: TGTGCCAGCAGAATCTCAGGGGGCACTGAAGCTTTCTTT.

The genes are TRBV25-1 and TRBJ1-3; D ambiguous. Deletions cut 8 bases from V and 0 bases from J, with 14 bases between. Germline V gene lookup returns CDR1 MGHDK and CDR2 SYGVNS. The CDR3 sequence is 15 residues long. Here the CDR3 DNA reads TGTGCCAGCGCTTGGGCAGGCACCTCTGGAAACACCATATATTTT. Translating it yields CASAWAGTSGNTIYF.